These T cell receptor beta chains were read from a single sample in a study of cytomegalovirus exposure and HLA in healthy donors. Generated by immunoSEQ multiplex PCR, the TCRdb table keeps only in-frame clones and is missing some. The sample includes about 110,000 clones, about 61% seen only once; the top ten take 2.2%. The sequencing input was PBMCs. The receptors were sampled from a woman in her twenties or thirties in good health and CMV-seronegative. The CDR3 runs from the conserved cysteine through the conserved F or W. Each record gives: clone size, V gene, D gene, J gene, CDR3 DNA, CDR3 protein. D genes are given only for firm matches. A row's size may be missing; if present it is once, few, many or a size class.

few,TRBV27,TRBD1,TRBJ1-2,TGTGCCAGCAGTCGCAATACAGGGGGCAATGGCTACACCTTC,CASSRNTGGNGYTF
NA,TRBV19,NA,TRBJ1-4,TGTGCCAGTAGTATCCCCGACAGATTCGCAACTAATGAAAAACTGTTTTTT,CASSIPDRFATNEKLFF
NA,TRBV7-3,NA,TRBJ2-7,TGTGCCAGCAGCTTAACACGGACAGCCTCGCAGTACTTC,CASSLTRTASQYF
NA,TRBV11-2,TRBD2,TRBJ2-7,TGTGCCAGCAGCTTGGCGCCTAGCGGGACCCCTTTCTACGAGCAGTACTTC,CASSLAPSGTPFYEQYF
NA,TRBV28,TRBD1,TRBJ2-2,TGTGCCAGCTACGGGACAGCGAACACCGGGGAGCTGTTTTTT,CASYGTANTGELFF
NA,TRBV6-1,NA,TRBJ1-4,TGTGCCAGCAGTGACCCAGCTGGCGGGGGGGGAAAACTGTTTTTT,CASSDPAGGGGKLFF
NA,TRBV27,TRBD2,TRBJ2-1,TGTGCCAGCAGGGGGATTAAGGGCGGGAGCTCCTACAATGAGCAGTTCTTC,CASRGIKGGSSYNEQFF
once,TRBV29-1,NA,TRBJ1-1,TGCAGCGCCCGGGACATGAACACTGAAGCTTTCTTT,CSARDMNTEAFF
once,TRBV29-1,NA,TRBJ2-7,TGCAGCGTTCGTGGTCTACTTGCGGACGAGCAGTACTTC,CSVRGLLADEQYF
NA,TRBV28,TRBD1,TRBJ1-2,TGTGCCAGCAGTTTATACGACAGGGTCGATAACTATGGCTACACCTTC,CASSLYDRVDNYGYTF
few,TRBV19,TRBD1,TRBJ1-1,TGTGCCAGTAGTAAGGGCAGGGGGTTGGGGAACACTGAAGCTTTCTTT,CASSKGRGLGNTEAFF
once,TRBV11-3,NA,TRBJ2-1,TGTGCCAGCAGCTTACAGGGCAATGAGCAGTTCTTC,CASSLQGNEQFF
NA,TRBV18,NA,TRBJ2-1,TGTGCCAGCTCACCATTAGCGGAGAAGGGCAATGAGCAGTTCTTC,CASSPLAEKGNEQFF
NA,TRBV5-4,TRBD1,TRBJ2-7,TGTGCCAGCGGATCATATTCGGACAGGGCCTACGAGCAGTACTTC,CASGSYSDRAYEQYF
few,TRBV6-1,NA,TRBJ1-5,TGTGCCAGCAGTGCCCGACCCGAGGGTGGCAATCAGCCCCAGCATTTT,CASSARPEGGNQPQHF
NA,TRBV5-5,NA,TRBJ2-3,TGTGCCAGCAGCTTGGACAGGGAGAGAGATACGCAGTATTTT,CASSLDRERDTQYF
NA,TRBV27,TRBD1,TRBJ2-2,TGTGCCAGCGGGCACCGACCGGGACAGGGGGCGGAGGAGCTGTTTTTT,CASGHRPGQGAEELFF
NA,TRBV7-2,TRBD1,TRBJ1-3,TGTGCCAGCAGCTTCGTACAGGGGGCTGGAAACACCATATATTTT,CASSFVQGAGNTIYF
NA,TRBV27,TRBD1,TRBJ1-2,TGTGCCAGCAGTTTAAAGGGGGCAAGCTATGGCTACACCTTC,CASSLKGASYGYTF
NA,TRBV5-1,NA,TRBJ1-1,TGCGCCAGCAGCTTACAACAGGGTCTGACCACTGAAGCTTTCTTT,CASSLQQGLTTEAFF
few,TRBV7-3,NA,TRBJ2-5,TGTGCCAGCAGCTTAAGAGGAGTTCAAGAGACCCAGTACTTC,CASSLRGVQETQYF
NA,TRBV6-5,NA,TRBJ1-1,TGTGCCAGCAGCCCTGGGGGGTACATGAACACTGAAGCTTTCTTT,CASSPGGYMNTEAFF
few,TRBV6-6,TRBD1,TRBJ1-5,TGTGCCACCTCGGGACAGGGAGAATATCAGCCCCAGCATTTT,CATSGQGEYQPQHF
few,TRBV13,TRBD1,TRBJ1-1,TGTGCCAGCAGCCCCGGGACAGGGGACACTGAAGCTTTCTTT,CASSPGTGDTEAFF
once,TRBV28,TRBD1,TRBJ2-5,TGTGCCAGCAGTCCGACAGGGGGAAAGCCCGAGACCCAGTACTTC,CASSPTGGKPETQYF
once,TRBV21-1,NA,TRBJ2-1,TGTGCCAGCAGCGCTAAAAAGGGACAGGGGGCGGTCAATGAGCAGTTCTTC,CASSAKKGQGAVNEQFF
NA,TRBV6-1,TRBD1,TRBJ1-4,TGTGCCAGCAAACCGGGACAGGCGAATGAAAAACTGTTTTTT,CASKPGQANEKLFF
NA,TRBV10-3,TRBD1,TRBJ1-1,TGTGCCATCAAACCAAGGACAGGGGTAGAACAGGGTGAAGCTTTCTTT,CAIKPRTGVEQGEAFF
NA,TRBV4-2,NA,TRBJ2-1,TGTGCCAGCAGCCAAGAGGGAGGACGAGCCGGTTTGTTCTTC,CASSQEGGRAGLFF